A selection of T cell receptor beta chains follows, all from one sample in a study of CD8 T cells in Susac syndrome. TCRdb analysed the immunoSEQ multiplex PCR reads with MiXCR anew, one entry per CDR3 protein. The sample lists fewer than 300,000 distinct CDR3 sequences, 70% to 90% occurring once. Material: CD8+ T cells from PBMCs. The receptors derive from a human donor with multiple sclerosis. Both conserved end residues are part of each CDR3. D genes are given only for firm matches. Clone size, where shown, is once, few, many, or a class for clones that have expanded.

j_call v_call clone_size d_call cdr3_aa cdr3_nt
TRBJ1-5 TRBV19 NA NA CAAANSDRPYSNQPQHF TGTGCCGCTGCCAATTCTGACAGACCTTATAGCAATCAGCCCCAGCATTTT
TRBJ2-2 TRBV5-1 NA NA CASSHRGPNKGTGELFF TGCGCCAGCAGCCACCGAGGGCCCAATAAAGGCACCGGGGAGCTGTTTTTT
TRBJ2-7 TRBV27 NA NA CASSLSRTATYEQYF TGTGCCAGCAGTCTTTCCCGGACGGCTACCTACGAGCAGTACTTC
TRBJ1-5 TRBV3-1 NA NA CASSQDSLAGRRSQHF TGTGCCAGCAGCCAAGATAGTCTGGCAGGGAGAAGGTCCCAGCATTTT
TRBJ2-5 TRBV7-9 NA NA CASTLGAAWQLQETQYF TGTGCCAGCACCCTTGGTGCCGCGTGGCAGCTACAAGAGACCCAGTACTTC
TRBJ2-3 TRBV9 NA NA CASSVYGGLGTDTQYF TGTGCCAGCAGCGTATATGGGGGACTGGGGACAGATACGCAGTATTTT
TRBJ2-3 TRBV27 NA TRBD2 CASSAGLAGADTQYF TGTGCCAGCAGTGCAGGACTAGCGGGAGCCGATACGCAGTATTTT
TRBJ1-5 TRBV28 NA NA CASSYLLSNQPQHF TGTGCCAGCAGTTATTTGCTCAGCAATCAGCCCCAGCATTTT
TRBJ2-7 TRBV6-6 few NA CASSYGWREQYF TGTGCCAGCAGTTACGGGTGGCGCGAGCAGTACTTC
TRBJ2-7 TRBV5-1 NA NA CASSPGAIYEQYF TGCGCCAGCAGCCCCGGGGCCATTTACGAGCAGTACTTC
TRBJ2-5 TRBV9 NA TRBD2 CASSADSGSGETQYF TGTGCCAGCAGCGCCGATAGCGGGAGCGGAGAGACCCAGTACTTC
TRBJ2-5 TRBV2 NA NA CASGAGLGEETQYF TGTGCCAGCGGGGCCGGCCTGGGGGAAGAGACCCAGTACTTC
TRBJ2-1 TRBV5-6 NA NA CASSLGLDSNEQFF TGTGCCAGCAGCTTGGGACTAGACTCCAATGAGCAGTTCTTC
TRBJ2-7 TRBV27 NA TRBD2 CASSLRLAGAYEQYF TGTGCCAGCAGTTTGAGGCTAGCGGGAGCCTACGAGCAGTACTTC
TRBJ2-7 TRBV6-5 NA TRBD1 CASSPHGQGYEQYF TGTGCCAGCAGCCCACACGGACAGGGCTACGAGCAGTACTTC
TRBJ2-1 TRBV15 NA NA CATSSGRGRGSYNEQFF TGTGCCACCAGCAGTGGACGGGGGAGGGGGTCCTACAATGAGCAGTTCTTC
TRBJ2-3 TRBV12-3/TRBV12-4 NA TRBD2 CASSLWGLAGERATDTQYF TGTGCCAGCAGTTTATGGGGACTAGCGGGAGAAAGGGCCACAGATACGCAGTATTTT
TRBJ1-1 TRBV27 once TRBD1 CASSIDRGSTEAFF TGTGCCAGCAGTATCGACAGGGGGAGCACTGAAGCTTTCTTT
TRBJ2-3 TRBV27 NA TRBD2 CASSISGNSDTQYF TGTGCCAGCAGTATTAGCGGGAATTCAGATACGCAGTATTTT
TRBJ2-1 TRBV5-1 few TRBD2 CASSLTGGPYNEQFF TGCGCCAGCTCCTTAACGGGGGGGCCCTACAATGAGCAGTTCTTC
TRBJ2-3 TRBV5-1 NA TRBD2 CASREGLAGGPRMTDTQYF TGCGCCAGCAGGGAGGGACTAGCGGGAGGGCCAAGGATGACAGATACGCAGTATTTT
TRBJ2-1 TRBV19 NA TRBD2 CASSIGLARPNEQFF TGTGCCAGTAGTATCGGACTAGCCCGGCCTAATGAGCAGTTCTTC
TRBJ2-1 TRBV7-9 NA TRBD2 CASRFSGTYNEQFF TGTGCCAGCAGGTTTAGCGGGACCTACAATGAGCAGTTCTTC
TRBJ1-1 TRBV5-5 NA NA CASSFRRLGWREAFF TGTGCCAGCAGCTTCCGGCGCCTTGGCTGGCGGGAAGCTTTCTTT
TRBJ1-1 TRBV4-1 NA NA CASSQDKGSLNTEAFF TGCGCCAGCAGCCAAGATAAAGGCAGCTTGAACACTGAAGCTTTCTTT
TRBJ2-3 TRBV9 NA NA CASGGSPELWTDTQYF TGTGCCAGCGGTGGGAGCCCCGAACTCTGGACAGATACGCAGTATTTT
TRBJ2-7 TRBV19 NA TRBD1 CASSIGTGTGFYEQYF TGTGCCAGTAGTATAGGGACCGGGACAGGGTTCTACGAGCAGTACTTC
TRBJ2-1 TRBV3-1 NA NA CASSLTEWANEQFF TGTGCCAGCAGCCTGACCGAATGGGCCAATGAGCAGTTCTTC
TRBJ2-7 TRBV5-1 NA TRBD1 CASQGAGEQYF TGCGCCAGCCAGGGGGCGGGGGAGCAGTACTTC
TRBJ2-1 TRBV7-3 NA TRBD2 CASSLNRTSGRTFNEQFF TGTGCCAGCAGCCTGAATAGGACTAGCGGGAGGACATTCAATGAGCAGTTCTTC
TRBJ2-1 TRBV5-1 NA TRBD2 CASSSRGTSGKGNEQFF TGCGCCAGCAGCTCGAGGGGGACTAGCGGGAAGGGGAATGAGCAGTTCTTC
TRBJ1-1 TRBV7-9 NA NA CASSLVRQVNTEAFF TGTGCCAGCAGCTTAGTGCGCCAGGTGAACACTGAAGCTTTCTTT
TRBJ1-2 TRBV5-4 NA NA CASSLVKAAGKGYTF TGTGCCAGCAGCTTGGTAAAGGCGGCGGGGAAAGGCTACACCTTC
TRBJ2-5 TRBV7-9 NA TRBD1 CASSRSRDSPYF TGTGCCAGCAGTCGTTCCCGGGACAGTCCGTACTTC
TRBJ2-2 TRBV27 NA NA CASSAAIGELFF TGTGCCAGCAGTGCCGCTATCGGGGAGCTGTTTTTT
TRBJ2-7 TRBV28 NA NA CASSSSRLASYEQYF NA
TRBJ1-2 TRBV27 NA TRBD1 CASSSTGGAALRGYTF TGTGCCAGCAGCAGTACAGGGGGCGCGGCTCTTAGGGGCTACACCTTC
TRBJ2-7 TRBV10-3 NA NA CAISAPGPTYEQYF TGTGCCATCAGTGCCCCAGGGCCCACCTACGAGCAGTACTTC
TRBJ2-1 TRBV4-1 once NA CASSQDPGSGSYNEQFF TGCGCCAGCAGCCAAGATCCCGGGAGTGGGTCCTACAATGAGCAGTTCTTC
TRBJ2-1 TRBV4-1 NA TRBD1 CASSQPAGTGEQFF TGCGCCAGCAGCCAACCCGCCGGGACAGGAGAGCAGTTCTTC
TRBJ1-5 TRBV5-1 NA NA CASTTPSSNQPQHF TGCGCCAGCACCACCCCGAGCAGCAATCAGCCCCAGCATTTT
TRBJ2-3 TRBV11-2 NA TRBD2 CASMSRTAPSGRSATQYF TGTGCCAGCATGTCGCGGACAGCGCCAAGCGGGAGATCGGCTACGCAGTATTTT
TRBJ2-3 TRBV27 NA NA CASSLSWAGVTQYF TGTGCCAGCAGTTTATCGTGGGCCGGGGTTACGCAGTATTTT
TRBJ2-3 TRBV13 NA NA CASSPSFADTQYF TGTGCCAGCAGCCCCTCTTTTGCAGATACGCAGTATTTT
TRBJ1-2 TRBV20-1 NA NA CSASFQGTYGYTF TGCAGTGCTAGCTTCCAGGGTACCTATGGCTACACCTTC
TRBJ1-3 TRBV20-1 NA NA CSARESTSQAGNTIYF TGCAGTGCTAGAGAATCAACATCGCAGGCTGGAAACACCATATATTTT
TRBJ2-3 TRBV13 NA TRBD2 CASSISGSPDTQYF TGTGCCAGCAGCATAAGCGGGAGCCCAGATACGCAGTATTTT
TRBJ2-3 TRBV7-9 few TRBD2 CASSPGTTATDTQYF TGTGCCAGCAGCCCCGGGACTACCGCCACAGATACGCAGTATTTT
TRBJ1-3 TRBV6-1 NA NA CATADSGNTIYF TGTGCCACCGCGGACTCTGGAAACACCATATATTTT
TRBJ1-3 TRBV25-1 once NA CASSDSPRASGNTIYF TGTGCCAGCAGTGACTCCCCCAGGGCCTCTGGAAACACCATATATTTT
TRBJ2-1 TRBV9 NA TRBD2 CASSPPLAGISEQFF TGTGCCAGCAGCCCCCCACTAGCGGGAATTTCGGAGCAGTTCTTC
TRBJ2-1 TRBV7-8 NA NA CASSPGRSYYNEQFF TGTGCCAGCAGTCCAGGGAGGTCTTACTACAATGAGCAGTTCTTC
TRBJ1-2 TRBV6-1 NA NA CASSDDLVGGIYGYTF TGTGCCAGCAGTGACGACTTGGTCGGGGGCATCTATGGCTACACCTTC
TRBJ2-2 TRBV12-3/TRBV12-4 once NA CASSPSPAGELFF TGTGCCAGCAGTCCCTCCCCTGCCGGGGAGCTGTTTTTT